Shown below are 4 T cell receptor beta chains from a single sample sequenced in a study of T cells in Graves' hyperthyroidism and ophthalmopathy. Amplified TCR beta CDR3 regions came from RNA transcripts. TCR CDR3 regions were first amplified by RT-PCR with HTBI primers. One entry per CDR3 protein, called by TCRdb with MiXCR from the multiplex PCR reads. Of 350,000 to 400,000 distinct CDR3 sequences listed, under 15% are singletons. Sequencing was performed on blood. All receptors come from a woman between 25 and 40 years old with Graves' hyperthyroidism.

In its sample, this clonotype was seen a few times. V is TRBV4-1 and J is TRBJ2-7; D might be TRBD1 (5 bases). Germline lookup yields CDR1 MGHRA and CDR2 YSYEKL. The CDR3 runs to 14 residues. The ends were cut back, 1 base at V and 1 base at J, with 8 bases in the middle. CDR3: CASSQVRDSYEQYF. CDR3 nucleotide sequence: TGCGCCAGCAGCCAAGTCAGGGATTCCTACGAGCAGTACTTC.

This clonotype showed up many times. The rearrangement joins TRBV28 to TRBJ2-7; 7 bases map to TRBD1. This CDR3 is built from 14 residues. Looked up from germline, CDR1 is MDHEN and CDR2 is SYDVKM. V lost 2 bases to trimming and J lost 2 bases; unmatched junction nucleotides: 3. The CDR3 is CASSLLQGTYEQYF. CDR3 sequence (DNA): TGTGCCAGCAGTTTACTACAGGGGACCTACGAGCAGTACTTC. The complete variable domain, with remaining parts taken from reference TRBV28 and TRBJ2-7, reads DVKVTQSSRYLVKRTGEKVFLECVQDMDHENMFWYRQDPGLGLRLIYFSYDVKMKEKGDIPEGYSVSREKKERFSLILESASTNQTSMYLCASSLLQGTYEQYFGPGTRLTVT.

The J gene is TRBJ2-5, the V gene TRBV10-2; D is perhaps TRBD1 (5 bases). Germline CDR1 WSHSY, CDR2 SAAADI. The CDR3 extends over 16 amino acids. Deletions cut 3 bases from V and 4 bases from J, with 18 bases between. In nucleotides, the CDR3 is TGCGCCAGCAGTGACATGGGGTCAGGGCGGTTAGAGACCCAGTACTTC. It translates to CASSDMGSGRLETQYF.

This clonotype was counted at least ten times. The V and J genes are TRBV20-1 and TRBJ1-4, with a weak D call TRBD1 (6 bases). There are 15 residues in the CDR3. From germline, CDR1 is DFQATT and CDR2 SNEGSKA (reference sequence). V was trimmed by 0 bases and J by 0 bases, leaving 8 bases between them. The CDR3 reads CSARDRTATNEKLFF. The CDR3, as DNA: TGCAGTGCTAGAGACCGGACAGCAACTAATGAAAAACTGTTTTTT.